Sequencing of this T cell receptor delta chain was carried out in a study of γδ T cells in repeated Plasmodium falciparum infection. At the level of the study: The natural-infection arm compared Malian children under seasonal malaria with matched Australian children. Some Malian samples span acute malaria episodes; others come from no-transmission periods.

Study outcomes and limitations: Repeated controlled infections reportedly drove waves of new clonotype selection in Vdelta2-negative, mostly Vdelta1+, gammadelta repertoires.

Gammadelta T cells were flow-sorted from PBMC into Vgamma9/Vdelta2+ and Vdelta2-negative populations for bulk analysis. As for this clone: Its antigen is currently unknown. This DNA's translation and the protein TCRdb lists, from a much larger clone, do not match at residue 16, likely due to a read error; the protein shown is translated from the DNA.

TCRdb re-called the multiplex PCR reads using CATT. Seen here are tens of thousands of delta-chain clones, over 0.9% observed once, and the top ten hold more than 9%. The length of the CDR3 is 18 residues. Germline V gene lookup returns CDR1 GEAIGNYY and CDR2 EKD. The receptor was isolated from a pool of human donors (malaria-infected and uninfected, not separated). J gene calling gave no result, while the V gene is TRDV2; TRDD3 is the table's D call and was not checked against the DNA. Sequenced: gamma-delta T cells from blood. CDR3 region: CACYHGTGGPTGTDKHIF. As DNA, the CDR3 is TGTGCCTGCTACCACGGGACTGGGGGACCTACAGGGACCGATAAACACATCTTT.